Listed below are T cell receptor beta chains from one sample, sequenced in a study of blood T cell repertoires in COVID-19. The method was immunoSEQ multiplex PCR; TCRdb's version includes in-frame clones alone and lacks a portion of them. This sample has about 190,000 clones, with around 80% found just once. Sequenced: peripheral blood. These receptors were collected from a woman aged 80 or over with active or convalescent COVID-19. Each CDR3 is given with its conserved first and last residue. A D gene is named only where the DNA matches it firmly. Some rows mark clone size as missing; the rest say once, few, many or name a class of expanded clone.

>TRBV7-2|TRBJ2-7|NA|NA
CASSLRRNLGEQYF
TGTGCCAGCAGCTTACGCAGGAATCTTGGCGAGCAGTACTTC
>TRBV4-3|TRBJ2-1|NA|TRBD1
CASSQGQGHYNEQFF
TGCGCCAGCAGCCAAGGACAGGGCCACTACAATGAGCAGTTCTTC
>TRBV4-2|TRBJ1-2|NA|NA
CASRLQGGQDYYGYTF
TGTGCCAGCAGACTTCAAGGAGGGCAGGACTACTATGGCTACACCTTC
>TRBV9|TRBJ1-1|NA|NA
CASSPSGVNTEAFF
TGTGCCAGCTCCCCCTCCGGGGTTAACACTGAAGCTTTCTTT
>TRBV3-1/TRBV3-2|TRBJ1-5|NA|NA
CASSLGQNQPQHF
TGTGCCAGCAGCCTCGGACAGAATCAGCCCCAGCATTTT
>TRBV3-1/TRBV3-2|TRBJ2-5|NA|TRBD2
CASSLRVGGETQYF
TGTGCCAGCAGCCTCCGAGTGGGAGGGGAGACCCAGTACTTC
>TRBV28|TRBJ1-2|NA|TRBD1
CASSLPTYGTGHYGYTF
TGTGCCAGCAGTTTACCGACTTACGGGACAGGGCACTATGGCTACACCTTC
>TRBV25-1|TRBJ1-5|NA|NA
CASSDLDSTYQPQHF
TGTGCCAGCAGTGATCTAGACAGCACCTATCAGCCCCAGCATTTT
>TRBV7-9|TRBJ2-6|NA|NA
CASSSRTAGEGSGANVLTF
TGTGCCAGCAGCTCCCGGACAGCCGGAGAGGGGTCTGGGGCCAACGTCCTGACTTTC
>TRBV5-4|TRBJ2-1|NA|TRBD2
CASSLSSGAHEQFF
TGTGCCAGCAGCTTGTCTAGCGGGGCGCATGAGCAGTTCTTC
>TRBV9|TRBJ2-7|NA|TRBD1
CASSPSGTGAYEQYF
TGTGCCAGCAGCCCAAGTGGGACAGGAGCTTACGAGCAGTACTTC
>TRBV5-1|TRBJ1-4|NA|NA
CASSLGGRLNEKLFF
TGCGCCAGCAGCTTGGGTGGCAGGCTAAATGAAAAACTGTTTTTT
>TRBV2|TRBJ2-5|NA|TRBD2
CASSQTSGAQETQYF
TGTGCCAGCAGTCAGACTAGCGGGGCCCAAGAGACCCAGTACTTC
>TRBV7-8|TRBJ1-1|NA|NA
CASRYLAAGTEAFF
TGTGCCAGCCGCTATCTCGCGGCGGGCACTGAAGCTTTCTTT
>TRBV28|TRBJ1-4|once|NA
CASRPPPGFGEKLFF
TGTGCCAGCAGACCCCCACCGGGATTCGGAGAAAAACTGTTTTTT
>TRBV6-5|TRBJ1-1|NA|NA
CASTPGHGANTEAFF
TGTGCCAGCACCCCGGGACATGGGGCGAACACTGAAGCTTTCTTT
>TRBV30|TRBJ1-6|NA|NA
CAWSAPHARRRINSPLHF
TGTGCCTGGAGTGCCCCCCACGCTCGACGGAGGATTAATTCACCCCTCCACTTT
>TRBV5-4|TRBJ2-7|NA|NA
CASSSNWLSYEQYF
TGTGCCAGCAGCTCCAACTGGTTATCCTACGAGCAGTACTTC
>TRBV29-1|TRBJ2-1|NA|TRBD1
CSGDRSWNEQFF
TGCAGCGGGGACAGAAGTTGGAATGAGCAGTTCTTC
>TRBV25-1|TRBJ2-1|many|NA
CASSEPGVQTQFF
TGTGCCAGCAGTGAACCAGGGGTTCAGACACAGTTCTTC
>TRBV6-2/TRBV6-3|TRBJ1-4|NA|NA
CASSQLGATNEKLFF
TGTGCCAGCAGTCAACTGGGAGCAACTAATGAAAAACTGTTTTTT
>TRBV19|TRBJ2-1|NA|TRBD2
CASSEGLAGGPFYNEQFF
TGTGCCAGTAGTGAAGGACTAGCGGGGGGGCCTTTCTACAATGAGCAGTTCTTC
>TRBV7-9|TRBJ2-7|few|NA
CASSVPGRQNEQYF
TGTGCCAGCAGCGTACCAGGGAGGCAGAACGAGCAGTACTTC
>TRBV27|TRBJ2-2|NA|TRBD2
CASSPISGGAAGELFF
TGTGCCAGCAGTCCGATAAGCGGGGGGGCTGCCGGGGAGCTGTTTTTT
>TRBV5-4|TRBJ1-2|NA|NA
CASSLESSRQTNYGYTF
TGTGCCAGCAGCTTGGAGTCGTCGCGGCAGACTAACTATGGCTACACCTTC
>TRBV6-5|TRBJ1-5|once|TRBD1
CASSSGQGNQPQHF
TGTGCCAGCAGTTCCGGACAGGGTAATCAGCCCCAGCATTTT
>TRBV19|TRBJ2-7|NA|TRBD2
CASSSGRLSSYEQYF
TGTGCCAGTAGTAGCGGGAGGTTGAGCTCCTACGAGCAGTACTTC
>TRBV10-2|TRBJ1-1|NA|NA
CASSELGRGTEAFF
TGCGCCAGCAGTGAGTTAGGTCGCGGCACTGAAGCTTTCTTT
>TRBV27|TRBJ1-5|NA|TRBD1
CASSLWAGGLGNQPQHF
TGTGCCAGCAGTTTATGGGCAGGGGGACTGGGCAATCAGCCCCAGCATTTT
>TRBV28|TRBJ1-2|NA|NA
CAAQRANYGYTF
TGTGCCGCCCAGCGCGCTAACTATGGCTACACCTTC
>TRBV18|TRBJ2-1|NA|TRBD2
CASSPLTSGGNEQFF
TGTGCCAGCTCACCATTGACTAGCGGGGGCAATGAGCAGTTCTTC
>TRBV2|TRBJ1-5|NA|TRBD1
CASSRQGGNQPQHF
TGTGCCAGCAGCCGACAGGGAGGCAATCAGCCCCAGCATTTT
>TRBV12-3/TRBV12-4|TRBJ2-5|NA|NA
CASSGGALETQYF
TGTGCCAGCAGTGGGGGGGCCCTGGAGACCCAGTACTTC
>TRBV4-3|TRBJ1-2|NA|NA
CASSQGSGTTYGYTF
TGCGCCAGCAGCCAGGGATCCGGGACAACTTATGGCTACACCTTC
>TRBV4-3|TRBJ2-3|once|TRBD2
CASSQEDRSLAGGQDTQYF
TGCGCCAGCAGCCAAGAGGATCGTTCTTTGGCGGGGGGGCAAGATACGCAGTATTTT
>TRBV5-8|TRBJ2-3|NA|NA
CASTPSGGVGTDTQYF
TGTGCCAGCACCCCTTCGGGGGGCGTAGGCACAGATACGCAGTATTTT
>TRBV5-6|TRBJ2-7|NA|NA
CASSSSDYEQYF
TGTGCCAGCAGTTCAAGCGACTACGAGCAGTACTTC
>TRBV9|TRBJ2-3|NA|TRBD2
CASSGSGGWDTQYF
TGTGCCAGCAGCGGTAGCGGGGGGTGGGATACGCAGTATTTT
>TRBV28|TRBJ1-2|NA|TRBD1
CASSPFRRTGGTGYTF
TGTGCCAGCAGTCCCTTTAGGCGGACAGGGGGCACGGGCTACACCTTC
>TRBV11-3|TRBJ2-5|NA|TRBD2
CASSSGGRGEQETQYF
TGTGCCAGCAGTTCCGGCGGTCGGGGGGAGCAAGAGACCCAGTACTTC
>TRBV19|TRBJ2-6|NA|TRBD1
CASRTTGGAGANVLTF
TGTGCCAGTAGGACTACAGGGGGCGCTGGGGCCAACGTCCTGACTTTC
>TRBV12-3/TRBV12-4|TRBJ1-2|NA|NA
CASSLGQLDGYTF
TGTGCCAGCAGTTTAGGACAGTTGGATGGCTACACCTTC
>TRBV5-1|TRBJ2-7|few|NA
CASSLGVASYEQYF
TGCGCCAGCAGCTTGGGTGTGGCATCCTACGAGCAGTACTTC
>TRBV19|TRBJ1-5|NA|NA
CASSIISRGAKQPQHF
TGTGCCAGTAGTATAATATCCCGGGGGGCAAAGCAGCCCCAGCATTTT
>TRBV7-2|TRBJ2-2|NA|NA
CASSINSGGNTGELFF
TGTGCCAGCAGCATTAACAGCGGAGGGAACACCGGGGAGCTGTTTTTT